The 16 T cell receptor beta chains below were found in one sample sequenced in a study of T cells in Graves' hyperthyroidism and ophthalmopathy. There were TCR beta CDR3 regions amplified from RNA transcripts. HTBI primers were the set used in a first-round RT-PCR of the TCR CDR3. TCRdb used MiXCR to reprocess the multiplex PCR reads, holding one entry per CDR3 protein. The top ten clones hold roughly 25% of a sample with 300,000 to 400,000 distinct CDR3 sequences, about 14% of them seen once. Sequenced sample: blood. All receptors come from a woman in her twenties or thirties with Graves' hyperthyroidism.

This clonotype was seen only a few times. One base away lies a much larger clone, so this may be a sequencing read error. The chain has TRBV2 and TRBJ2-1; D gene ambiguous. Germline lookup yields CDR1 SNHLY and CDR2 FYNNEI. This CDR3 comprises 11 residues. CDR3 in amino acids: CTSSPLDEQFF. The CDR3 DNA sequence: TGTACCAGCAGTCCTTTGGATGAGCAGTTCTTC.

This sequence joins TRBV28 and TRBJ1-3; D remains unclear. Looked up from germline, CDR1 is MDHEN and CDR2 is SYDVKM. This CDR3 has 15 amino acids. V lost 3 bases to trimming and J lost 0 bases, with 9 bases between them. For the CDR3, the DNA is TGTGCCAGCAGTTTTAGCCATGGCTCTGGAAACACCATATATTTT. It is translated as CASSFSHGSGNTIYF.

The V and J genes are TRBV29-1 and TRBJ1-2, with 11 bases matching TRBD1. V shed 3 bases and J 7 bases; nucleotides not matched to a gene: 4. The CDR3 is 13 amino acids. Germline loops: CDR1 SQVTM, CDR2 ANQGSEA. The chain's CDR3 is CSVDRTGGSGYTF. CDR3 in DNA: TGCAGCGTTGATCGGACAGGGGGCTCTGGCTACACCTTC. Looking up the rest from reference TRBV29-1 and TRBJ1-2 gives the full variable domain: SAVISQKPSRDICQRGTSLTIQCQVDSQVTMMFWYRQQPGQSLTLIATANQGSEATYESGFVIDKFPISRPNLTFSTLTVSNMSPEDSSIYLCSVDRTGGSGYTFGSGTRLTVV.

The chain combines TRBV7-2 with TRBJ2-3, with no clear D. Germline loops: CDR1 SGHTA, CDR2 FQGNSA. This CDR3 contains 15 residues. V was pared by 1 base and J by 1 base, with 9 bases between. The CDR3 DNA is TGTGCCAGCAGCTTAGATCAGCAGGGCACAGATACGCAGTATTTT. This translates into CASSLDQQGTDTQYF. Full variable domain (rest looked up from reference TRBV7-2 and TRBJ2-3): GAGVSQSPSNKVTEKGKDVELRCDPISGHTALYWYRQSLGQGLEFLIYFQGNSAPDKSGLPSDRFSAERTGGSVSTLTIQRTQQEDSAVYLCASSLDQQGTDTQYFGPGTRLTVL.

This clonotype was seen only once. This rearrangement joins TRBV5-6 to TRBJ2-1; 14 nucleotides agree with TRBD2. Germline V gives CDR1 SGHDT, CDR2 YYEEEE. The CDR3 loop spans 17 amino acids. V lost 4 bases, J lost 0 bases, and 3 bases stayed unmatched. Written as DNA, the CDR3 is TGTGCCAGCAGCCGAGGGACTAGCGGGGGCTCCTACAATGAGCAGTTCTTC. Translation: CASSRGTSGGSYNEQFF.

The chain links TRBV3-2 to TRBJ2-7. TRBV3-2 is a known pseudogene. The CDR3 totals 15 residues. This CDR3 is CASSQRTAFTYEQYF. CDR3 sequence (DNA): TGTGCCAGCAGCCAAAGAACTGCGTTTACCTACGAGCAGTACTTC.

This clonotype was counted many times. As DNA, the CDR3 is TGTGCCAGCAAGGGAGCTCGGGGCAGCCTCCACTTT. Its protein is CASKGARGSLHF. The chain employs TRBV12-3 or TRBV12-4 and TRBJ1-6, with D maybe TRBD1 (5 bases). V lost 7 bases to trimming and J lost 15 bases, with 16 bases between them. The CDR3 runs to 12 residues.

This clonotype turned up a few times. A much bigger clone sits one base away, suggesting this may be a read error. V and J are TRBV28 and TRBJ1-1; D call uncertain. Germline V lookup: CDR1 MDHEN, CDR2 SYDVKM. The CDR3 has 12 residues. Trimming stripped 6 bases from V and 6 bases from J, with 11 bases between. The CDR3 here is CASRTTRSEAFF. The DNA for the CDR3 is TGTGCCAGCAGGACTACAAGGTCTGAAGCTTTCTTT.

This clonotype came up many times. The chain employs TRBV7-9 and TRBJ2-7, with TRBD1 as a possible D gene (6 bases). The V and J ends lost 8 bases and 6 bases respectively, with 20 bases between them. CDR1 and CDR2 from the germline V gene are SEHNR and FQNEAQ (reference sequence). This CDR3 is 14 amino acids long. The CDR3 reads CASSLKGEWGEQYF. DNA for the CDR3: TGTGCCAGCTCCCTAAAGGGGGAATGGGGCGAGCAGTACTTC.

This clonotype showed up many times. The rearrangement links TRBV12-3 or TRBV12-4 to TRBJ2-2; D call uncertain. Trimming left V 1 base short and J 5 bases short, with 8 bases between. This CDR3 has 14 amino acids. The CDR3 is CASSLVTATGELFF. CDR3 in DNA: TGTGCCAGCAGTTTAGTAACAGCTACCGGGGAGCTGTTTTTT.

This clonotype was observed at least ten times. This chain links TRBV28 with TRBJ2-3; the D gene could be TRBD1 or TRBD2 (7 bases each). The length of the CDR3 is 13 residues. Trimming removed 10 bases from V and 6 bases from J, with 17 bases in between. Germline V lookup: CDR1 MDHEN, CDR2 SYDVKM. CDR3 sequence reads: CANKGRGRDTQYF. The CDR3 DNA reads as TGTGCCAATAAGGGGAGGGGGCGGGATACGCAGTATTTT.

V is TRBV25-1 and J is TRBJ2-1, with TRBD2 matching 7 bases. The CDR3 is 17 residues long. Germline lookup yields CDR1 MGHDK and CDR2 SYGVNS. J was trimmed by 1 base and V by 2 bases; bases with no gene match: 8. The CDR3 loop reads CASSEPLGRGSYNEQFF. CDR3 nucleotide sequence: TGTGCCAGCAGTGAACCCTTGGGGCGGGGGTCCTACAATGAGCAGTTCTTC.

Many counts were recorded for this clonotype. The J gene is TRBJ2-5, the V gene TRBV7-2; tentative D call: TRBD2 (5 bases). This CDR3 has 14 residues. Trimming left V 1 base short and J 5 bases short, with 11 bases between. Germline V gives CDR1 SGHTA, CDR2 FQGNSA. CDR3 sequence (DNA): TGTGCCAGCAGCTTAGAAGGGAGAGGGGAGACCCAGTACTTC. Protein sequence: CASSLEGRGETQYF.

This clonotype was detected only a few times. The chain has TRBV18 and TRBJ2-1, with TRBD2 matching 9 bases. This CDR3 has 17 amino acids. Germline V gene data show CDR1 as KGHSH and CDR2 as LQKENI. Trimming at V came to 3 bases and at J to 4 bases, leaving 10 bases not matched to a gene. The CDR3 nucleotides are TGTGCCAGCTCACCCCCCTCCTTAGCGGGAGCGTACAATGAGCAGTTCTTC. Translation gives CASSPPSLAGAYNEQFF.

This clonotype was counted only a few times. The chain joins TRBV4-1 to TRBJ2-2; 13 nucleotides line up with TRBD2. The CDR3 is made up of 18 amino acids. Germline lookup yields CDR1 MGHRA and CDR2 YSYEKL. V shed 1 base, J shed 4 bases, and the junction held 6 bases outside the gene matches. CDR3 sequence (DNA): TGCGCCAGCAGCCAAGTCCCACTAGCGGGAGGGCCCACCGGGGAGCTGTTTTTT. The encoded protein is CASSQVPLAGGPTGELFF.

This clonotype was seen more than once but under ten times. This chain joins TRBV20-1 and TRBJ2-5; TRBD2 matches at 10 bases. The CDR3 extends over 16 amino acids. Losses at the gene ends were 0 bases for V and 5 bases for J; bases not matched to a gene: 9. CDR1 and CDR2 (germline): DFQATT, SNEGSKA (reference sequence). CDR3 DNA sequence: TGCAGTGCTAGAGATGTCGCCAGCGGGAGGGTGGAGACCCAGTACTTC. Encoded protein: CSARDVASGRVETQYF.